The T cell receptor beta chain under discussion was sequenced for a study of blood T cell repertoires in COVID-19. As for the study in general: The samples span acute and convalescent COVID-19 from the United States, Italy and Spain. T cells, B-cell-depleted T cells, or PBMCs supplied cDNA or gDNA.

The table came from immunoSEQ multiplex PCR; TCRdb's copy has only in-frame clones and leaves some out. The sample carries about 260,000 clones, about 87% recorded once. The CDR3 is 13 amino acids. Germline V CDR1 and CDR2: SNHLY, FYNNEI. V lost 8 bases and J lost 4, with 14 bases in between. Assignment of participants to cohorts was predicated upon participant-reported clinical history. Exposed enrollees encountered a COVID-19 case at some point within 2 weeks before study entry. Source material: PBMCs or T cells enriched from blood (not recorded which). The TCR comes from a woman in her thirties or forties who had been exposed to COVID-19. The chain employs TRBV2 and TRBJ1-2; D might be TRBD1 (5 bases). The CDR3 DNA follows: TGTGCCAGCCACCGACAGTTGGGCTATGGCTACACCTTC. Translating gives CASHRQLGYGYTF. Filled out from reference TRBV2 and TRBJ1-2, the complete variable domain reads EPEVTQTPSHQVTQMGQEVILRCVPISNHLYFYWYRQILGQKVEFLVSFYNNEISEKSEIFDDQFSVERPDGSNFTLKIRSTKLEDSAMYFCASHRQLGYGYTFGSGTRLTVV.